The 21 T cell receptor beta chains presented below share a single source sample, sequenced in a study of blood T cell repertoires in COVID-19. TCRdb's copy holds only in-frame clones and misses some; the assay was immunoSEQ multiplex PCR. The data show over 65,000 clones, approximately 80% seen once. Material for sequencing was peripheral blood. These TCRs come from a man older than 75 with active or convalescent COVID-19.

The chain combines TRBV2 with TRBJ1-5, with D perhaps matching TRBD1 (6 bases). This CDR3 region has 14 residues. Trimming removed 3 bases from V and 2 bases from J, with 8 bases in between. Germline lookup yields CDR1 SNHLY and CDR2 FYNNEI. CDR3 in amino acids: CASSESGGNQPQHF. Here the CDR3 DNA reads TGTGCCAGCAGTGAGTCAGGGGGCAATCAGCCCCAGCATTTT.

The chain links TRBV7-9 to TRBJ2-1, with TRBD2 identical over 12 bases. Germline V lookup: CDR1 SEHNR, CDR2 FQNEAQ (reference sequence). This CDR3 contains 17 residues. J was trimmed by 8 bases and V by 3 bases; bases with no gene match: 11. In DNA, the CDR3 is TGTGCCAGCAGCTTCAGGAGTAGGACTAGCGGGATCTATGAGCAGTTCTTC. Its protein product is CASSFRSRTSGIYEQFF.

This chain connects TRBV18 to TRBJ1-5; 8 nucleotides line up with TRBD1. The V gene's germline CDR1 is KGHSH and CDR2 LQKENI. CDR3 length: 14 residues. Losses at the gene ends were 4 bases for V and 9 bases for J; bases not matched to a gene: 8. In nucleotides, the CDR3 is TGTGCCAGCTCACTGGACAGGGCTTCCCCGCCCCAGCATTTT. The encoded protein is CASSLDRASPPQHF. Filled out from reference TRBV18 and TRBJ1-5, the complete variable domain reads NAGVMQNPRHLVRRRGQEARLRCSPMKGHSHVYWYRQLPEEGLKFMVYLQKENIIDESGMPKERFSAEFPKEGPSILRIQQVVRGDSAAYFCASSLDRASPPQHFGDGTRLSIL.

The chain is built from TRBV18 and TRBJ2-2; 9 bases align to TRBD1. J was trimmed by 5 bases and V by 3 bases; bases with no gene match: 7. The CDR3 spans 16 residues. Germline-derived CDR1 and CDR2 are KGHSH and LQKENI. In DNA form, the CDR3 reads TGTGCCAGCTCACCGAGGGGACAGGGCCCTACCGGGGAGCTGTTTTTT. This encodes CASSPRGQGPTGELFF.

The chain is built from TRBV4-1 and TRBJ2-1, with 12 bases fitting TRBD2. CDR3 length: 16 amino acids. Germline V gene sequence: CDR1 MGHRA, CDR2 YSYEKL. Trimming at V came to 1 base and at J to 9 bases, leaving 7 bases not matched to a gene. The CDR3 sequence is CASSQGPSGGAGEQFF. In nucleotides, the CDR3 is TGCGCCAGCAGCCAAGGTCCTAGCGGGGGGGCGGGTGAGCAGTTCTTC.

CDR3 sequence (DNA): TGTGCCAGCAGCTTGGACAGGTATAATGAAAAACTGTTTTTT. As protein: CASSLDRYNEKLFF. The rearrangement uses TRBV5-5 and TRBJ1-4; TRBD1 might be the D (5 bases). V lost 0 bases, J lost 4 bases, and 7 bases lay in between. Germline values: CDR1 SGHKS, CDR2 YYEKEE (reference sequence). The CDR3 is made up of 14 amino acids.

This clone was detected once. The chain uses TRBV24-1 and TRBJ1-4; 10 positions match TRBD1. The germline gives CDR1 KGHDR, CDR2 SFDVKD. This CDR3 contains 15 residues. The trim removed 4 bases at V and 6 bases at J, leaving 4 bases unmatched. The CDR3 bases are TGTGCCACCAGTGAATCGGGACAGGGGTATGAAAAACTGTTTTTT. It encodes CATSESGQGYEKLFF.

This chain connects TRBV5-1 to TRBJ1-1; D remains ambiguous. Germline V gene lookup returns CDR1 SGHRS and CDR2 YFSETQ. CDR3 size: 13 residues. V was trimmed by 4 bases and J by 1 base, leaving 8 bases between them. CDR3 amino acids: CASSHPQNTEAFF. The CDR3 nucleotides read TGCGCCAGCAGCCATCCACAGAACACTGAAGCTTTCTTT. Full variable domain (remainder filled in from reference TRBV5-1 and TRBJ1-1): KAGVTQTPRYLIKTRGQQVTLSCSPISGHRSVSWYQQTPGQGLQFLFEYFSETQRNKGNFPGRFSGRQFSNSRSEMNVSTLELGDSALYLCASSHPQNTEAFFGQGTRLTVV.

The table lists this clone with a count of one. The chain is built from TRBV7-8 and TRBJ2-1; 12 nucleotides align to TRBD2. This CDR3 comprises 15 residues. Unmatched junction bases numbered 6, after V lost 6 bases and J lost 6 bases. The germline gives CDR1 SGHVS, CDR2 FQNEAQ. The CDR3 region has the DNA TGTGCCAGCAGAGAAAGACTAGCGGGGGCCAATGAGCAGTTCTTC. Protein product: CASRERLAGANEQFF.

The chain recombines TRBV3-1 (or the pseudogene TRBV3-2) with TRBJ1-4; D is uncertain. The CDR3 has 15 residues. From germline, CDR1 is LGHDT and CDR2 YNNKEL (reference sequence). V lost 2 bases to trimming and J lost 3 bases, with 10 bases between them. CDR3: CASSQSSAANEKLFF. The CDR3 region has the DNA TGTGCCAGCAGCCAAAGTTCAGCGGCTAATGAAAAACTGTTTTTT.

CDR3 in amino acids: CASSILGQGARGNQPQHF. The CDR3 DNA is TGTGCCAGTAGTATTCTCGGACAGGGGGCCAGGGGCAATCAGCCCCAGCATTTT. This sequence joins TRBV19 and TRBJ1-5; TRBD1 matches at 11 bases. V was clipped by 3 bases and J by 2 bases; unmatched bases: 9. Germline V CDR1 and CDR2: LNHDA, SQIVND (reference sequence). The CDR3 runs 18 residues.

CDR3 nucleotide sequence: TGCGCCAGCAGCTCCGGGACAACGCCCACAGATACGCAGTATTTT. Translated, it gives CASSSGTTPTDTQYF. The chain carries TRBV5-1 and TRBJ2-3; D perhaps matches TRBD1 (6 bases). This CDR3 spans 15 amino acids. V was shortened by 3 bases and J by 2 bases, with 13 bases between the two germline ends. The germline V gene encodes CDR1 SGHRS and CDR2 YFSETQ. Combining the CDR3 with reference TRBV5-1 and TRBJ2-3 gives the whole variable domain KAGVTQTPRYLIKTRGQQVTLSCSPISGHRSVSWYQQTPGQGLQFLFEYFSETQRNKGNFPGRFSGRQFSNSRSEMNVSTLELGDSALYLCASSSGTTPTDTQYFGPGTRLTVL.

This clone was found a few times. The gene calls are TRBV27 and TRBJ2-1, with D tentatively TRBD2 (6 bases). CDR3 size: 13 residues. V shed 4 bases and J shed 7 bases, with 11 bases lying between them. Germline V CDR1 and CDR2: MNHEY, SMNVEV (reference sequence). The CDR3 DNA follows: TGTGCCAGCAGTTCCCCGGGGAGGAATGAGCAGTTCTTC. As protein: CASSSPGRNEQFF.

The gene calls are TRBV9 and TRBJ1-3, with D perhaps matching TRBD1 (5 bases). The germline V and J ends were trimmed by 4 bases and 3 bases, with 11 bases remaining between them. The CDR3 is 14 amino acids. Per the germline V gene, CDR1 is SGDLS and CDR2 is YYNGEE. CDR3 sequence reads: CASSPGSFGNTIYF. In DNA, the CDR3 is TGTGCCAGCAGCCCAGGGTCGTTTGGAAACACCATATATTTT.

J is TRBJ2-4 and V is TRBV5-6; 14 nucleotides match TRBD2. This CDR3 has 17 residues. Trimming cost V 4 bases and J 10 bases; bases outside gene matches: 13. Germline CDR1 reads SGHDT; CDR2 reads YYEEEE. CDR3 sequence (DNA): TGTGCCAGCAGCCCGGGGGCAGGGACTAGCGGGAGCCATATTCAGTACTTC. Residues: CASSPGAGTSGSHIQYF.

The chain recombines TRBV3-1 (or the pseudogene TRBV3-2) with TRBJ1-1; the D gene is possibly TRBD1 (6 bases). The CDR3 runs 14 residues. V gave up 3 bases and J gave up 8 bases, with 16 bases separating them. Germline CDR1 is LGHDT and CDR2 is YNNKEL (reference sequence). The CDR3 DNA is TGTGCCAGCAGCCATCTACAACCCGGGACAGAAGCTTTCTTT. The encoded protein is CASSHLQPGTEAFF.

The chain joins TRBV5-1 to TRBJ2-5; a weak D match, TRBD2 (5 bases). The CDR3 is 13 amino acids. Germline V gene sequence: CDR1 SGHRS, CDR2 YFSETQ. V lost 4 bases and J 2 bases, leaving 9 bases between the germline ends. As DNA, the CDR3 is TGCGCCAGCAGCACGGACTGGCAAGAGACCCAGTACTTC. Encoded protein: CASSTDWQETQYF.

This chain uses TRBV5-1 with TRBJ2-2, with D hard to call. Germline CDR1 SGHRS, CDR2 YFSETQ. The V end was cut by 8 bases, the J end by 4 bases, with 21 bases between. The CDR3 contains 16 residues. As DNA, the CDR3 is TGCGCCAGTCGGGTTTCAGAAAAATTATCCACCGGGGAGCTGTTTTTT. This codes for CASRVSEKLSTGELFF.

V and J are TRBV10-3 and TRBJ2-2; 9 bases fit TRBD1. Germline V gene sequence: CDR1 ENHRY, CDR2 SYGVKD. The trim removed 2 bases at V and 6 bases at J, leaving 4 bases unmatched. There are 15 residues in the CDR3. The CDR3 here is CAISEGTGFAGELFF. The CDR3 DNA sequence: TGTGCCATCAGTGAGGGGACAGGGTTTGCCGGGGAGCTGTTTTTT.

This clone was seen only a few times. The chain is built from TRBV7-9 and TRBJ2-3; unclear D gene. V lost 1 base to trimming and J lost 0 bases, with 8 bases between them. Germline V CDR1 and CDR2: SEHNR, FQNEAQ (reference sequence). This CDR3 is built from 15 residues. The DNA for the CDR3 is TGTGCCAGCAGCTTAGGAGACTCTAGCACAGATACGCAGTATTTT. Translation: CASSLGDSSTDTQYF.

This clone was found a few times. This chain connects TRBV2 to TRBJ1-2; 8 bases match TRBD1. The germline gives CDR1 SNHLY, CDR2 FYNNEI. Trimming at V came to 5 bases and at J to 5 bases, leaving 4 bases not matched to a gene. CDR3 length: 13 amino acids. The CDR3 reads CASSPGGGYGYTF. The CDR3 DNA reads as TGTGCCAGCAGTCCAGGGGGCGGATATGGCTACACCTTC.